This T cell receptor beta chain originates from a study of cytomegalovirus exposure and HLA in healthy donors. Overall study findings and caveats: Association with HLA alleles at 0.05 false discovery rate was found for roughly 17,000 TCR beta sequences in a later analysis.

In regard to this clone: Its specificity is unknown.

The CDR3 is made up of 12 amino acids. Trimming took 8 bases from V and 3 from J, leaving 7 bases between them. In germline, CDR1 is SNHLY, CDR2 FYNNEI. The PCR was carried out with 60 Vbeta primers and 13 Jbeta primers. TCRdb's table, derived via immunoSEQ multiplex PCR, lists solely in-frame clones and lacks some. The repertoire consists of about 190,000 clones, with 60% to 80% occurring once and the leading ten covering 3.1%. This chain joins TRBV2 and TRBJ1-4, with no clear D. The TCR comes from a woman aged 30 to 39 in good health and CMV-seropositive. The specimen sequenced was PBMCs. Here the CDR3 DNA reads TGTGCCAGCGGCGGATCTAATGAAAAACTGTTTTTT. Protein: CASGGSNEKLFF.